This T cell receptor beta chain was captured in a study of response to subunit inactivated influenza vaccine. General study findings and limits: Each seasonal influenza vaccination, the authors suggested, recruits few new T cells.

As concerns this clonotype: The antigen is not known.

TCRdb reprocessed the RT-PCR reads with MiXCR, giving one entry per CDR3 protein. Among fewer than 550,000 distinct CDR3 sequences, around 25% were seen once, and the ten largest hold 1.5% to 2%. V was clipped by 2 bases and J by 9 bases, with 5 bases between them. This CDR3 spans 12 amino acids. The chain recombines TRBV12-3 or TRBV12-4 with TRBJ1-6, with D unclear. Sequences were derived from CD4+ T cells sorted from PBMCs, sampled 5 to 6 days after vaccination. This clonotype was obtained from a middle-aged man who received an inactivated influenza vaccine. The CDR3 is CASSLSSSPLHF. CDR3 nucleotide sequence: TGTGCCAGCAGTTTAAGTTCTTCACCCCTCCACTTT.